This T cell receptor (beta chain) was sequenced in a study of blood T cell repertoires in COVID-19. In the study overall: COVID-19 samples collected from the United States, Italy and Spain covered acute and convalescent phases.

Assay: immunoSEQ multiplex PCR; the TCRdb copy retains only in-frame clones and omits some. Here the sample spans 65,000 to 80,000 clones, around 87% being singletons. Trimming left V 2 bases short and J 4 bases short, with 12 bases between. Germline lookup yields CDR1 SGHNT and CDR2 YENEEA. The CDR3 length is 14 residues. This receptor was taken from a man in his fifties or sixties with active COVID-19. Sequenced material: peripheral blood. J is TRBJ2-7 and V is TRBV11-3, with D maybe TRBD2 (6 bases). CDR3: CASSLQGGGYEQYF. The CDR3 DNA is TGTGCCAGCAGCTTACAGGGAGGAGGATACGAGCAGTACTTC.